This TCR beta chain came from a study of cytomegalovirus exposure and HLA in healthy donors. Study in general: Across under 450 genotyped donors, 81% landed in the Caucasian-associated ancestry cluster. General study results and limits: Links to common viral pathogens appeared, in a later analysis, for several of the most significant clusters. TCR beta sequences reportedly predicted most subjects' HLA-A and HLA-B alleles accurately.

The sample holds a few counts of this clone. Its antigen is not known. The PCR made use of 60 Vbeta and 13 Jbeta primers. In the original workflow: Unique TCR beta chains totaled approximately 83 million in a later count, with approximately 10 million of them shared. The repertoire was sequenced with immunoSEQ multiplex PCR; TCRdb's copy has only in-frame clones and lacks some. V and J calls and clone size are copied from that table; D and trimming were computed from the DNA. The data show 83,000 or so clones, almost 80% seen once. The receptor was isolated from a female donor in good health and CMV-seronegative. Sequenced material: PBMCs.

DNA of the CDR3: TGTGCCAGCAGCTTGGATGTTTTCATGGGGCGTGAAGCTTTCTTT. It translates to CASSLDVFMGREAFF. The J gene is TRBJ1-1, the V gene TRBV5-5, with D possibly being TRBD1 (5 bases). This CDR3 contains 15 residues. Trimming left V 0 bases short and J 7 bases short, with 16 bases between. Germline CDR1 and CDR2: SGHKS and YYEKEE (reference sequence).